This T cell receptor beta chain was obtained from a study of blood T cell repertoires in COVID-19. Overall study context: COVID-19 samples from acute and convalescent phases originated in the United States, Italy and Spain. T cells, B-cell-depleted T cells, or PBMCs provided the cDNA or gDNA that served as material.

In the original analysis: Researchers report that nucleated cell counts were estimated from reference gene primer amplification. Sequencing was performed with immunoSEQ multiplex PCR; in TCRdb, only in-frame clones are kept and a portion is missing. V, J and clone size reflect that table, while D and trimming were determined from the DNA. The table records 150,000 to 180,000 clones, 70% to 85% of them present only once. Germline trimming cut 6 bases from V and 0 bases from J; bases unmatched to any gene: 7. Germline V lookup: CDR1 MDHEN, CDR2 SYDVKM. CDR3 length equals 15 residues. Material: peripheral blood. The TCR sequence derives from a woman aged 60-70 years with acute or convalescent COVID-19. The chain is built from TRBV28 and TRBJ1-2; the match to TRBD1 covers 7 bases. The CDR3 loop is CASRGTDPANYGYTF. DNA of the CDR3: TGTGCCAGCAGAGGGACAGACCCCGCTAACTATGGCTACACCTTC.